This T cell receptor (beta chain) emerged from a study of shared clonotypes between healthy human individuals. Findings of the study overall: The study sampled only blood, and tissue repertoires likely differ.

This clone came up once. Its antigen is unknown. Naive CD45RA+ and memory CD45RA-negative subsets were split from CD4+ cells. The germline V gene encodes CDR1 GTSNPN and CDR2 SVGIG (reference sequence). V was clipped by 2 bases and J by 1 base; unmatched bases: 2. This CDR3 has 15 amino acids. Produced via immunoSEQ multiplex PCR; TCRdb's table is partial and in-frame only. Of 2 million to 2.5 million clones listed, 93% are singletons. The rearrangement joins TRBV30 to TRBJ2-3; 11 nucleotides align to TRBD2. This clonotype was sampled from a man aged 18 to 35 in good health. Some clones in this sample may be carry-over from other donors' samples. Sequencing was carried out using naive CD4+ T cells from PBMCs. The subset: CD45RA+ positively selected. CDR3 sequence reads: CAWSLLAGGTDTQYF. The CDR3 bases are TGTGCCTGGAGTCTACTAGCGGGAGGCACAGATACGCAGTATTTT.